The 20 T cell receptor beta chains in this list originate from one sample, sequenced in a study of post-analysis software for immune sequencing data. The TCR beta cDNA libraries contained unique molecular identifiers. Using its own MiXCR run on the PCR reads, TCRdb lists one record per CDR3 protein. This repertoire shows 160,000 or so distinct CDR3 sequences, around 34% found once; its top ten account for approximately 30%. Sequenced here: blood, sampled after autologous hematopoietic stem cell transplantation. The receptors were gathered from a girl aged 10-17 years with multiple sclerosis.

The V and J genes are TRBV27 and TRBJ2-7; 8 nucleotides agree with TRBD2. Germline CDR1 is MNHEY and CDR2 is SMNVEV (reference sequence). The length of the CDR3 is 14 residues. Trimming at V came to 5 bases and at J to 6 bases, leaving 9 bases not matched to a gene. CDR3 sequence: CASSPVAGSGEQYF. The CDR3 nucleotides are TGTGCCAGCAGTCCCGTAGCGGGAAGTGGCGAGCAGTACTTC.

CDR3 DNA: TGCAGTGCTAGACCAAGGACAGGTCTCCAAGAGACCCAGTACTTC. It encodes CSARPRTGLQETQYF. V is TRBV20-1 and J is TRBJ2-5; 7 bases align to TRBD1. CDR1 is DFQATT and CDR2 is SNEGSKA in the germline V gene (reference sequence). The CDR3 has 15 amino acids. Unmatched junction bases numbered 7, after V lost 2 bases and J lost 1 base.

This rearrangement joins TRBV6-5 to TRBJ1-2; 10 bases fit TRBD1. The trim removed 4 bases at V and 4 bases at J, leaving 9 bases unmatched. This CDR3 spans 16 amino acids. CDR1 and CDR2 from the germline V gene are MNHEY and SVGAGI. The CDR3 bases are TGTGCCAGCAGTTTGACAGGGGGCTCGGGTGGCTATGGCTACACCTTC. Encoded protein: CASSLTGGSGGYGYTF.

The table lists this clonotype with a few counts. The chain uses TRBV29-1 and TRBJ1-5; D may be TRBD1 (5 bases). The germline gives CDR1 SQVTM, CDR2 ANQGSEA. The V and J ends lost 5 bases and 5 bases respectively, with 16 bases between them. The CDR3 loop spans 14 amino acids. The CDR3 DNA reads TGCAGCGTTTCAGGCGGACACGGTGATCAGCCCCAGCATTTT. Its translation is CSVSGGHGDQPQHF.

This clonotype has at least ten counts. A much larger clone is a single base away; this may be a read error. The CDR3 loop is CASSLREGERFF. The CDR3 DNA follows: TGTGCCAGCAGTTTGAGGGAGGGGGAGCGGTTTTTT. The genes are TRBV12-3 or TRBV12-4 and TRBJ2-2; possible D gene TRBD2, 7 bases. CDR3 length: 12 residues.

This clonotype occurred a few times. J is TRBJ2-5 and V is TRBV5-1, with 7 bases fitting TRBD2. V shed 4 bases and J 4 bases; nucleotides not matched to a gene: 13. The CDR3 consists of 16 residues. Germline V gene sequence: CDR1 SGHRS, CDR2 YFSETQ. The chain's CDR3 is CASSLSGGSVRETQYF. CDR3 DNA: TGCGCCAGCAGCCTTTCCGGCGGGAGTGTGAGAGAGACCCAGTACTTC.

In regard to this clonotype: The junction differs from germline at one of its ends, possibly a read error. CDR3 region: CAGSLEGPARQETQYF. As DNA, the CDR3 is TGCGCCGGCAGCTTGGAGGGTCCGGCGAGGCAAGAGACCCAGTACTTC. The V and J genes are TRBV5-1 and TRBJ2-5; a weak D match, TRBD2 (6 bases). The CDR3 runs 16 residues. Germline V gives CDR1 SGHRS, CDR2 YFSETQ.

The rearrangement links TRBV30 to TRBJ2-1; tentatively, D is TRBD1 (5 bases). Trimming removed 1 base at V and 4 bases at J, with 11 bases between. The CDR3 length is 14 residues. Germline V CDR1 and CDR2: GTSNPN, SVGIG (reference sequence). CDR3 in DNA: TGTGCCTGGAGTGAGGGGATTGGGTACAATGAGCAGTTCTTC. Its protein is CAWSEGIGYNEQFF.

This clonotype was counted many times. CDR3 in amino acids: CASSSYRDSYEQYF. Written as DNA, the CDR3 is TGTGCCAGCAGCTCGTACCGGGACAGTTACGAGCAGTACTTC. The chain carries TRBV7-2 and TRBJ2-7, with 7 nucleotides matching TRBD1. Germline CDR1 SGHTA, CDR2 FQGNSA. This CDR3 comprises 14 residues. The trim removed 4 bases at V and 4 bases at J, leaving 7 bases unmatched.

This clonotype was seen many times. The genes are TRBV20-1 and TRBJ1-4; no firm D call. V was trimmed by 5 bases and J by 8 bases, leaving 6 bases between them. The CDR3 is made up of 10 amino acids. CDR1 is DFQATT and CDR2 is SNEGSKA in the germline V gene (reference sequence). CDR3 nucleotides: TGCAGTGCTCTAGAAGAAAAACTGTTTTTT. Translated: CSALEEKLFF.

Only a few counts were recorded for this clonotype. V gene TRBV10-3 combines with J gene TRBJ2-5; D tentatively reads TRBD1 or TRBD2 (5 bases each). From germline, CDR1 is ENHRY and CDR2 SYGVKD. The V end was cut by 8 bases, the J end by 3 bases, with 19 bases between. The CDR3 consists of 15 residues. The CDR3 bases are TGTGCCATCGGGGGACGTGGGTCAACTAAAGAGACCCAGTACTTC. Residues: CAIGGRGSTKETQYF.

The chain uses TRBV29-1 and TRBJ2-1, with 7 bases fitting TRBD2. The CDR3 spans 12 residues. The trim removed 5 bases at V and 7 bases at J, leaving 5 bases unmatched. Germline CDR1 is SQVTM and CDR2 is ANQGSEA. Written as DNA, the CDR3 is TGCAGCGTTAGGACTAGTTATAATGAGCAGTTCTTC. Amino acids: CSVRTSYNEQFF.

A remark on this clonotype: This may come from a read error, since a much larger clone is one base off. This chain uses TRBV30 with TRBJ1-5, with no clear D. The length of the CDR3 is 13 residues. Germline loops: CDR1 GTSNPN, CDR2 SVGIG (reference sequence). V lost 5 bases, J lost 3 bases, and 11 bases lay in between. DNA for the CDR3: TGTGCCTGGGCCCGGGGAGACAATCAGCCCCAGCATTTT. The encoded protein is CAWARGDNQPQHF.

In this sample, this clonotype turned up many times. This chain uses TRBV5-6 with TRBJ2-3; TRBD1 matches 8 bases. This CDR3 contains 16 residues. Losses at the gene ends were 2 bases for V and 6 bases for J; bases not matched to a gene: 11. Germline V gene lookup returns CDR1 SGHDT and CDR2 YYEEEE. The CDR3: CASSFGPDRDGDTQYF. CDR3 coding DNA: TGTGCCAGCAGCTTCGGCCCGGACAGGGATGGCGATACGCAGTATTTT.

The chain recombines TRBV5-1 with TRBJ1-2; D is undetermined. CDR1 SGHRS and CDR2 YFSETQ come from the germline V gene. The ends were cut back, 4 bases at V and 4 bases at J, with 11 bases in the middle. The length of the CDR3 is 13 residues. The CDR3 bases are TGCGCCAGCAGCCAGACATTCAGCTATGGCTACACCTTC. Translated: CASSQTFSYGYTF. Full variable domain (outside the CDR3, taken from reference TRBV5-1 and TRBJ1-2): KAGVTQTPRYLIKTRGQQVTLSCSPISGHRSVSWYQQTPGQGLQFLFEYFSETQRNKGNFPGRFSGRQFSNSRSEMNVSTLELGDSALYLCASSQTFSYGYTFGSGTRLTVV.

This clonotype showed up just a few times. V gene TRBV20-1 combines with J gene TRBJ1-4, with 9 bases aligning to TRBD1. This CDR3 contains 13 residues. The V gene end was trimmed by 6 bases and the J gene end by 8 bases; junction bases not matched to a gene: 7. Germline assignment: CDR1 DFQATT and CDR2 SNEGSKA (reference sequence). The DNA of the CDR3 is TGCAGTGCGCGTACAGGGGGCAAGGAAAAACTGTTTTTT. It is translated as CSARTGGKEKLFF.

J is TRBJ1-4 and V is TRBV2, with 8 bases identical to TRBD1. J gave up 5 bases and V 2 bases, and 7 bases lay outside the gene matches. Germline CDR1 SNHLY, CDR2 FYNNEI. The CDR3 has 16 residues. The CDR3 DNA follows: TGTGCCAGCAGTGAATCATGCAGGGGGCACAATGAAAAACTGTTTTTT. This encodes CASSESCRGHNEKLFF.

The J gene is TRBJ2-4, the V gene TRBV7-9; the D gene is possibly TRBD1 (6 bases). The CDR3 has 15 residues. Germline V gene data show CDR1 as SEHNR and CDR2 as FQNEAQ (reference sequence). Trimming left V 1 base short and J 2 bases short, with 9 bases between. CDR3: CASSLGGTSKNIQYF. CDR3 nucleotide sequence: TGTGCCAGCAGCTTAGGGGGGACATCCAAAAACATTCAGTACTTC.

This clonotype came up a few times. The CDR3 coding sequence is TGTGCCAGCAGTTCCTCGACCGTGGTGGAGACCCAGTACTTC. It specifies CASSSSTVVETQYF. V gene TRBV28 combines with J gene TRBJ2-7; D gene ambiguous. The assigned J gene may be wrong: the sequence end matches TRBJ2-5 better. Germline CDR1 reads MDHEN; CDR2 reads SYDVKM. The CDR3 contains 14 residues.

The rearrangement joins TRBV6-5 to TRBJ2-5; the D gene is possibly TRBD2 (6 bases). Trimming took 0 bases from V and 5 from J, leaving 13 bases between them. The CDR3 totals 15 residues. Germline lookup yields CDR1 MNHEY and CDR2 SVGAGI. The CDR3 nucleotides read TGTGCCAGCAGTTACTCGGGACTCGCTGGGGAGACCCAGTACTTC. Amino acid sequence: CASSYSGLAGETQYF.